The 5 T cell receptor beta chains reported below all come from one sample, sequenced in a study of blood T cell repertoires in COVID-19. The table came from immunoSEQ multiplex PCR; TCRdb's copy has only in-frame clones and leaves some out. Of roughly 220,000 clones listed, around 85% were seen once; the top ten hold 1.3%. Sample: PBMCs or T cells enriched from blood (not recorded which). The receptors shown here come from a woman in her thirties or forties with acute COVID-19.

To note about this clone: The same CDR3 can be traced to other DNA sequences in this sample. The chain carries TRBV6-5 and TRBJ2-7, with D maybe TRBD1 (6 bases). Germline lookup yields CDR1 MNHEY and CDR2 SVGAGI. Between the trimmed V and J ends, which lost 6 bases and 2 bases, there was a span of 8 bases. The length of the CDR3 is 12 residues. As DNA, the CDR3 is TGTGCCAGCAGCCGGGACACCTACGAGCAGTACTTC. Translation: CASSRDTYEQYF.

The chain recombines TRBV4-1 with TRBJ1-2, with D uncertain. Germline V gene sequence: CDR1 MGHRA, CDR2 YSYEKL. V lost 0 bases, J lost 7 bases, and 15 bases lay in between. This CDR3 has 15 amino acids. The DNA of the CDR3 is TGCGCCAGCAGCCAAGACCTAGGGCAGGCGGGTGGCTACACCTTC. The encoded protein is CASSQDLGQAGGYTF.

The rearrangement joins TRBV29-1 to TRBJ1-2, with 9 bases lining up with TRBD1. Trimming cost V 7 bases and J 4 bases; bases outside gene matches: 7. The CDR3 length is 13 residues. Germline V gene lookup returns CDR1 SQVTM and CDR2 ANQGSEA. The CDR3 loop reads CSAVGTGFYGYTF. For the CDR3, the DNA is TGCAGCGCTGTCGGGACAGGGTTCTATGGCTACACCTTC. Using reference TRBV29-1 and TRBJ1-2 for the parts outside the CDR3, the full variable domain is SAVISQKPSRDICQRGTSLTIQCQVDSQVTMMFWYRQQPGQSLTLIATANQGSEATYESGFVIDKFPISRPNLTFSTLTVSNMSPEDSSIYLCSAVGTGFYGYTFGSGTRLTVV.

The rearrangement joins TRBV21-1 to TRBJ1-3; the table assigns TRBD1, which was not confirmed against the DNA. TRBV21-1 is described as a pseudogene. The CDR3 length is 17 residues. This CDR3 reads CASSPWTGGCSGNTIYF. CDR3 bases: TGTGCCAGCAGCCCGTGGACAGGGGGCTGCTCTGGAAACACCATATATTTT.

The V and J genes are TRBV3-1 (or the pseudogene TRBV3-2) and TRBJ1-6; D is undetermined. With 1 base removed from V and 8 bases from J, the gap between germline ends came to 12 bases. This CDR3 is built from 15 residues. From germline, CDR1 is LGHDT and CDR2 YNNKEL (reference sequence). The CDR3 nucleotides read TGTGCCAGCAGCCAAGTTTGGGCCCCGGATTCACCCCTCCACTTT. It encodes CASSQVWAPDSPLHF.